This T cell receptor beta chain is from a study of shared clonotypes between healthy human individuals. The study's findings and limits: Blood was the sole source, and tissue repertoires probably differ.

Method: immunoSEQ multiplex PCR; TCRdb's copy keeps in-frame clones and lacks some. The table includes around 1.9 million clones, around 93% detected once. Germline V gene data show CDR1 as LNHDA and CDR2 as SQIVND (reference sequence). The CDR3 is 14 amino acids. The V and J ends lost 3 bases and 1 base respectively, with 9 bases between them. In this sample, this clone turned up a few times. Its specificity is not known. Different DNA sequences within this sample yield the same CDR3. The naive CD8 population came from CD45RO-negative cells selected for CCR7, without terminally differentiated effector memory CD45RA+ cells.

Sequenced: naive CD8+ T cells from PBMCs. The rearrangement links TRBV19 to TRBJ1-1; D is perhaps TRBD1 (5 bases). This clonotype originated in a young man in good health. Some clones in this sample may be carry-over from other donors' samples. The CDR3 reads CASSIGTGNTEAFF. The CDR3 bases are TGTGCCAGTAGTATCGGGACGGGGAACACTGAAGCTTTCTTT.